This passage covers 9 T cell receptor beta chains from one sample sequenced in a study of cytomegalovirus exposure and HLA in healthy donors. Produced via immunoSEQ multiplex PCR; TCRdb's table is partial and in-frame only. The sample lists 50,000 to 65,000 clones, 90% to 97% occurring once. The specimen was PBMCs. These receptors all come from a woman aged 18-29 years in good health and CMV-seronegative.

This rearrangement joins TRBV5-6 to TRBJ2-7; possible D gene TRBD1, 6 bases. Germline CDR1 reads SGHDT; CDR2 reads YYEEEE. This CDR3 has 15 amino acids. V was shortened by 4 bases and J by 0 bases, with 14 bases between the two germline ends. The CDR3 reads CASSPAPGVSYEQYF. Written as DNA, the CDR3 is TGTGCCAGCAGCCCCGCCCCAGGGGTCTCCTACGAGCAGTACTTC. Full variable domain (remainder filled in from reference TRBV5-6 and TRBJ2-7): DAGVTQSPTHLIKTRGQQVTLRCSPKSGHDTVSWYQQALGQGPQFIFQYYEEEERQRGNFPDRFSGHQFPNYSSELNVNALLLGDSALYLCASSPAPGVSYEQYFGPGTRLTVT.

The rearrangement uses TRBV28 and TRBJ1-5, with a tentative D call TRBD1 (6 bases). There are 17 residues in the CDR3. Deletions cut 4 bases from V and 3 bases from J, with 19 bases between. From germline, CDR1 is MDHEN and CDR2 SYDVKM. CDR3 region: CASSSPLGGPLNQPQHF. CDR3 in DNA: TGTGCCAGCAGTTCCCCCTTGGGGGGGCCCCTCAATCAGCCCCAGCATTTT.

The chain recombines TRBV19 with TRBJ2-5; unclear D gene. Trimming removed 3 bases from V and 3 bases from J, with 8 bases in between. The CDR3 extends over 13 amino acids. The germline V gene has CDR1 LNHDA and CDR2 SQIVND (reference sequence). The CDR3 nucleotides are TGTGCCAGTAGTATTTCCCAGAAAGAGACCCAGTACTTC. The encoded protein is CASSISQKETQYF.

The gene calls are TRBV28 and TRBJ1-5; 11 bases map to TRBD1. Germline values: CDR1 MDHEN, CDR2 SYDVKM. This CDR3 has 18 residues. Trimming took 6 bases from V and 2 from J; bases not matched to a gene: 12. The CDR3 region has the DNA TGTGCCAGCAGCGTGCGGGGACAGGGGGTGAAGGGCAATCAGCCCCAGCATTTT. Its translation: CASSVRGQGVKGNQPQHF.

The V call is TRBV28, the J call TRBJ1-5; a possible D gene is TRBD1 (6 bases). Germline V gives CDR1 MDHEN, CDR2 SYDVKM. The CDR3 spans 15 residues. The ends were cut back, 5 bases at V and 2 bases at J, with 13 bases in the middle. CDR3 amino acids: CASSPDNRGNQPQHF. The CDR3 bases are TGTGCCAGCAGTCCCGATAACAGGGGCAATCAGCCCCAGCATTTT.

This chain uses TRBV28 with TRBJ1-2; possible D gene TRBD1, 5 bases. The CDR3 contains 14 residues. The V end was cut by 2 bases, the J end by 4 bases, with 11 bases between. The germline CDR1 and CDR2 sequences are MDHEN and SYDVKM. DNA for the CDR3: TGTGCCAGCAGTTTAAGGGGAGGGAGCTATGGCTACACCTTC. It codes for CASSLRGGSYGYTF.

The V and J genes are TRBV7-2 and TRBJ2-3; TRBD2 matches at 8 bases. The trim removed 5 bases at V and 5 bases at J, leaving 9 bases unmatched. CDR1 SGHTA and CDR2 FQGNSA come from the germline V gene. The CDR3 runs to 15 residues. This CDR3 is CASSPGGGWGDTQYF. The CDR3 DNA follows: TGTGCCAGCAGCCCCGGGGGGGGGTGGGGAGATACGCAGTATTTT.

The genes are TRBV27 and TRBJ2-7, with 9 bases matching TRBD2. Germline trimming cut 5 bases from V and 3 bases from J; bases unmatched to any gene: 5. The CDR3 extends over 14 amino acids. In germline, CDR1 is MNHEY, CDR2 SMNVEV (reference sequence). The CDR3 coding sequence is TGTGCCAGCAGTGTTAGCGGGAGTGTCTACGAGCAGTACTTC. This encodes CASSVSGSVYEQYF.

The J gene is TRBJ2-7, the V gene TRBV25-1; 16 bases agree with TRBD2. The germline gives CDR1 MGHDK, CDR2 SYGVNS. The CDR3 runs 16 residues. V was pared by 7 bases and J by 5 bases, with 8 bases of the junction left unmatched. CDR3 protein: CASTGGLAGGVHEQYF. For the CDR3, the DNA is TGTGCCAGCACTGGGGGACTAGCGGGGGGGGTCCACGAGCAGTACTTC.